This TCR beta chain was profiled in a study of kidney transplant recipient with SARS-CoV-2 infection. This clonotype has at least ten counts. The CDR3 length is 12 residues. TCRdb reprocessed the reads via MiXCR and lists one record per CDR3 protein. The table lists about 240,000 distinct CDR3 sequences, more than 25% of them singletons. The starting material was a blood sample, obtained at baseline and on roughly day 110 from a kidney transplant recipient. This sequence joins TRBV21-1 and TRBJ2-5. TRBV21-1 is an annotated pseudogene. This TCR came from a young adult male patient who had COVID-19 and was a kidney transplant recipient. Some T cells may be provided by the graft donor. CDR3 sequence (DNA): TGTGCCAGCAGCCGCCGGCAAGAGACCCAGTACTTC. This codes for CASSRRQETQYF.